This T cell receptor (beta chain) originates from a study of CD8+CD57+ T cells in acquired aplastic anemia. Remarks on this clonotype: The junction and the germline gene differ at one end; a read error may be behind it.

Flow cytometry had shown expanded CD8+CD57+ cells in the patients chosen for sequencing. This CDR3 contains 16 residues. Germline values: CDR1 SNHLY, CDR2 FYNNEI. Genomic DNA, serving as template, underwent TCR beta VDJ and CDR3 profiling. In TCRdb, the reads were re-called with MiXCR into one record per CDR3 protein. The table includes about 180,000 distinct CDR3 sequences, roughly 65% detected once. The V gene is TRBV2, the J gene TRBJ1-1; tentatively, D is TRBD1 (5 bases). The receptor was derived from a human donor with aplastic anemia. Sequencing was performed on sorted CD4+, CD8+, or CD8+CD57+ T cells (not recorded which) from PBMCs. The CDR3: CVSSEGVGVLNTEAFF. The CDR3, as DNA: TGTGTCAGCAGTGAAGGGGTGGGTGTCCTGAACACTGAAGCTTTCTTT.